The next 23 T cell receptor beta chains were all read from a single sample in a study of blood T cell repertoires in COVID-19. The table came from immunoSEQ multiplex PCR; TCRdb's copy has only in-frame clones and leaves some out. Of about 60,000 clones detected, just under 90% appear once; the ten largest clones hold under 9.5%. Sequenced sample: peripheral blood. The receptors shown here come from a human donor with active COVID-19. The donor label of this sample is uncertain.

This clone was detected once. This chain joins TRBV28 and TRBJ1-3, with D perhaps TRBD1 (5 bases). V was pared by 7 bases and J by 0 bases, with 13 bases between. This CDR3 spans 15 amino acids. Germline V gene data show CDR1 as MDHEN and CDR2 as SYDVKM. The DNA for the CDR3 is TGTGCCAGCACCCCGGACAACCCCTCTGGAAACACCATATATTTT. It specifies CASTPDNPSGNTIYF.

The genes are TRBV14 and TRBJ2-3, with 7 bases fitting TRBD1. Germline CDR1 is SGHDN and CDR2 is FVKESK. V trimming: 1 base; J trimming: 0 bases; junction bases outside the gene matches: 1. This CDR3 contains 15 residues. The CDR3 reads CASSQGDSSTDTQYF. In DNA, the CDR3 is TGTGCCAGCAGCCAAGGGGACAGTAGCACAGATACGCAGTATTTT.

This clone was detected only a few times. The V gene is TRBV7-6, the J gene TRBJ1-2, with D uncertain. The germline V gene encodes CDR1 SGHVS and CDR2 FNYEAQ. V lost 5 bases, J lost 3 bases, and 13 bases lay in between. This CDR3 region has 14 residues. The CDR3 spells CASSPELGDYGYTF. CDR3 in DNA: TGTGCCAGCAGCCCGGAGCTGGGAGACTATGGCTACACCTTC.

The sample holds a few counts of this clone. The chain combines TRBV11-2 with TRBJ1-1; D may be TRBD1 (6 bases). CDR1 and CDR2 from the germline V gene are SGHAT and FQNNGV. Between the trimmed V and J ends, which lost 4 bases and 1 base, there was a span of 16 bases. The CDR3 spans 16 residues. The CDR3 DNA is TGTGCCAGCAGCTCAATTTCAGGGGTTAGGAACACTGAAGCTTTCTTT. Its protein is CASSSISGVRNTEAFF. The full variable domain, in which reference TRBV11-2 and TRBJ1-1 provide the parts outside the CDR3, is EAGVAQSPRYKIIEKRQSVAFWCNPISGHATLYWYQQILGQGPKLLIQFQNNGVVDDSQLPKDRFSAERLKGVDSTLKIQPAKLEDSAVYLCASSSISGVRNTEAFFGQGTRLTVV.

This rearrangement joins TRBV5-4 to TRBJ2-3, with 13 bases lining up with TRBD2. Looked up from germline, CDR1 is SGHNT and CDR2 is YYREEE (reference sequence). V shed 5 bases and J 2 bases; nucleotides not matched to a gene: 8. CDR3 length: 17 residues. CDR3 in DNA: TGTGCCAGCAGGAACCCGGGACTAGCGGGGACCACAGATACGCAGTATTTT. As protein: CASRNPGLAGTTDTQYF.

The rearrangement joins TRBV5-1 to TRBJ2-7; perhaps TRBD2 as D (6 bases). Trimming cost V 5 bases and J 6 bases, with 9 bases left between them. Germline V gene lookup returns CDR1 SGHRS and CDR2 YFSETQ. The CDR3 loop spans 11 amino acids. CDR3 sequence reads: CASREGGEQYF. DNA for the CDR3: TGCGCCAGCAGGGAGGGCGGCGAGCAGTACTTC. The whole variable domain, remainder taken from reference TRBV5-1 and TRBJ2-7, is KAGVTQTPRYLIKTRGQQVTLSCSPISGHRSVSWYQQTPGQGLQFLFEYFSETQRNKGNFPGRFSGRQFSNSRSEMNVSTLELGDSALYLCASREGGEQYFGPGTRLTVT.

This chain joins TRBV7-9 and TRBJ2-7; 9 nucleotides match TRBD2. This CDR3 comprises 15 residues. In germline, CDR1 is SEHNR, CDR2 FQNEAQ (reference sequence). Trimming cost V 2 bases and J 5 bases; bases outside gene matches: 7. CDR3 amino acids: CASSLRLAGDDEQYF. In DNA, the CDR3 is TGTGCCAGCAGCTTAAGGTTAGCGGGGGACGACGAGCAGTACTTC. Using reference TRBV7-9 and TRBJ2-7 for the parts outside the CDR3, the full variable domain is DTGVSQNPRHKITKRGQNVTFRCDPISEHNRLYWYRQTLGQGPEFLTYFQNEAQLEKSRLLSDRFSAERPKGSFSTLEIQRTEQGDSAMYLCASSLRLAGDDEQYFGPGTRLTVT.

The CDR3 spells CASSLRLAGGTDTQYF. CDR3 DNA: TGTGCCAGCAGCTTGAGACTAGCGGGGGGGACAGATACGCAGTATTTT. The genes are TRBV5-4 and TRBJ2-3; 14 bases are shared with TRBD2. V dropped 1 base and J dropped 3; count of bases not matched to a gene: 1. CDR1 is SGHNT and CDR2 is YYREEE in the germline V gene (reference sequence). The CDR3 contains 16 residues.

This clone occurred a few times. The junction departs from germline at one end; a sequencing error may be responsible. The chain employs TRBV7-7 and TRBJ2-7; D perhaps matches TRBD1 (6 bases). Germline V gene data show CDR1 as SSHAT and CDR2 as FNYEAQ (reference sequence). The CDR3 spans 13 residues. The DNA for the CDR3 is TGTGCTAGCAGCTTAGGGACAACCTACGAGCAGTACTTC. As protein: CASSLGTTYEQYF. The whole variable domain, filled in from reference TRBV7-7 and TRBJ2-7, reads GAGVSQSPRYKVTKRGQDVTLRCDPISSHATLYWYQQALGQGPEFLTYFNYEAQPDKSGLPSDRFSAERPEGSISTLTIQRTEQRDSAMYRCASSLGTTYEQYFGPGTRLTVT.

This clone showed up just a few times. The J gene is TRBJ1-4, the V gene TRBV10-3, with 7 bases identical to TRBD1. The germline gives CDR1 ENHRY, CDR2 SYGVKD. The CDR3 has 13 residues. V was pared by 2 bases and J by 11 bases, with 5 bases of the junction left unmatched. The CDR3 spells CAISEVTGQKLFF. CDR3 DNA sequence: TGTGCCATCAGTGAGGTGACAGGGCAGAAACTGTTTTTT.

The chain carries TRBV6-6 and TRBJ1-2, with TRBD1 identical over 8 bases. After removal of 4 bases from V and 4 bases from J, the junction contained 8 bases not matched to a gene. Germline assignment: CDR1 MNHNY and CDR2 SVGAGI (reference sequence). This CDR3 contains 15 residues. Here the CDR3 reads CASSSSTGAGYGYTF. CDR3 nucleotide sequence: TGTGCCAGCAGTTCCTCGACAGGGGCCGGCTATGGCTACACCTTC.

The gene calls are TRBV9 and TRBJ1-3; 8 nucleotides line up with TRBD1. The germline V gene encodes CDR1 SGDLS and CDR2 YYNGEE. The CDR3 has 14 residues. Trimming at V came to 4 bases and at J to 0 bases, leaving 0 bases not matched to a gene. Here the CDR3 reads CASSTGGSGNTIYF. Here the CDR3 DNA reads TGTGCCAGCAGCACAGGGGGCTCTGGAAACACCATATATTTT.

This chain uses TRBV7-3 with TRBJ2-1; D remains ambiguous. The germline gives CDR1 SGHTA, CDR2 FQGTGA. The CDR3 runs to 13 residues. V lost 5 bases and J lost 9, with 14 bases in between. The CDR3 protein is CASSPNGSGEQFF. The DNA for the CDR3 is TGTGCCAGCAGCCCTAATGGGTCAGGTGAGCAGTTCTTC.

The chain uses TRBV11-2 and TRBJ2-4, with TRBD1 matching over 9 bases. The length of the CDR3 is 14 residues. V was pared by 5 bases and J by 5 bases, with 4 bases of the junction left unmatched. Per germline, CDR1 SGHAT and CDR2 FQNNGV. The CDR3 sequence: CASSPRTGENIQYF. CDR3 DNA sequence: TGTGCCAGCAGCCCCCGGACAGGGGAAAACATTCAGTACTTC. The complete variable domain, with remaining parts taken from reference TRBV11-2 and TRBJ2-4, reads EAGVAQSPRYKIIEKRQSVAFWCNPISGHATLYWYQQILGQGPKLLIQFQNNGVVDDSQLPKDRFSAERLKGVDSTLKIQPAKLEDSAVYLCASSPRTGENIQYFGAGTRLSVL.

The J gene is TRBJ2-3, the V gene TRBV6-1, with TRBD1 matching over 7 bases. V trimming: 2 bases; J trimming: 0 bases; junction bases outside the gene matches: 11. The CDR3 contains 18 residues. Germline-derived CDR1 and CDR2 are MNHNS and SASEGT. The CDR3 region has the DNA TGTGCCAGCAGTGAACAGTCGTCCGGGACAGCAAGCACAGATACGCAGTATTTT. Translation: CASSEQSSGTASTDTQYF.

The V gene is TRBV6-5, the J gene TRBJ1-3; perhaps TRBD1 as D (6 bases). The CDR3 is 14 residues long. Between the trimmed V and J ends, which lost 4 bases and 4 bases, there was a span of 11 bases. Germline assignment: CDR1 MNHEY and CDR2 SVGAGI. CDR3 loop: CASSWGRGGNTIYF. CDR3 DNA: TGTGCCAGCAGTTGGGGGCGCGGAGGAAACACCATATATTTT.

This chain connects TRBV5-6 to TRBJ1-5; TRBD1 matches 10 bases. The CDR3 is made up of 16 amino acids. The trim removed 4 bases at V and 3 bases at J, leaving 7 bases unmatched. CDR1 SGHDT and CDR2 YYEEEE come from the germline V gene. CDR3 sequence reads: CASSLRDRGNNQPQHF. The CDR3, as DNA: TGTGCCAGCAGCCTCCGGGACAGGGGAAACAATCAGCCCCAGCATTTT.

This clone appeared a single time. This chain joins TRBV29-1 and TRBJ2-7; 7 bases are shared with TRBD2. V lost 3 bases and J lost 5; bases outside the gene matches: 16. The germline CDR1 and CDR2 sequences are SQVTM and ANQGSEA. CDR3 length: 16 residues. CDR3 bases: TGCAGCGTTGATACCCCCCGGGGGAGGGCCGGAGACGAGCAGTACTTC. This codes for CSVDTPRGRAGDEQYF.

The chain employs TRBV21-1 and TRBJ2-5; the DNA was not used to check the table's D call, TRBD1. TRBV21-1 is marked as a pseudogene. The CDR3 is 16 residues long. The CDR3 DNA reads as TGTGCCAGCAGCAAAGTTTCGGCCAGGGGGCAAGAGACCCAGTACTTC. Amino acids: CASSKVSARGQETQYF.

The CDR3 DNA is TGTGCCAGCAGCTTCGGGACAGGGGTTTCCGGGGAGCTGTTTTTT. Its protein product is CASSFGTGVSGELFF. This sequence joins TRBV7-2 and TRBJ2-2; TRBD1 agrees at 10 bases. The CDR3 sequence is 15 residues long. The J segment lost 6 bases and the V segment lost 3 bases, leaving 4 bases of the junction unmatched. Germline-derived CDR1 and CDR2 are SGHTA and FQGNSA.

This clone was picked up one time. The gene calls are TRBV21-1 and TRBJ2-7; the D call TRBD1 from the table was never checked on the DNA. TRBV21-1 is reported as a pseudogene. CDR3 length: 15 residues. As DNA, the CDR3 is TGTGCCAGCAGCCTCCGGGACAGGGGCTCCTACGAGCAGTACTTC. It encodes CASSLRDRGSYEQYF.

This chain joins TRBV7-9 and TRBJ2-3; D is possibly TRBD2 (5 bases). The CDR3 has 15 residues. Per germline, CDR1 SEHNR and CDR2 FQNEAQ (reference sequence). Trimming left V 3 bases short and J 2 bases short, with 12 bases between. This CDR3 reads CASSFVKRNTDTQYF. The DNA of the CDR3 is TGTGCCAGCAGCTTTGTCAAGCGGAACACAGATACGCAGTATTTT.

CDR3 loop: CSVEDLKRDTTDTQYF. The CDR3 region has the DNA TGCAGCGTTGAAGACCTTAAGCGGGATACCACAGATACGCAGTATTTT. This chain connects TRBV29-1 to TRBJ2-3, with 7 positions matching TRBD2. The V segment lost 0 bases and the J segment 2 bases; nucleotides outside the gene matches: 8. Germline CDR1 SQVTM, CDR2 ANQGSEA. This CDR3 region has 16 residues.